The present T cell receptor (beta chain) was sequenced within a study of T cell responses to AZD1222 COVID-19 vaccine. Study in general: Both about-4-week and about-12-week second-dose recipients were combined. Study results and caveats: Among those given AZD1222, only six were seropositive at baseline. The CD4 TCRs associated with vaccination extended across spike and predominated at 160-218 and 743-854.

This CDR3 has 16 amino acids. Germline CDR1 and CDR2: SNHLY and FYNNEI. With V trimmed by 5 bases and J by 6 bases, 12 bases remained unmatched. Here immunoSEQ multiplex PCR was the method, and the copy in TCRdb shows in-frame clones only, minus some. The table shows 120,000 or so clones, with about nine tenths occurring only once. On this clone itself: Its antigen is currently unknown.

This material consisted of peripheral blood, taken on day 0 of AZD1222 vaccination. This receptor was identified in an adult in good health. This chain connects TRBV2 to TRBJ2-2, with 7 bases that match TRBD2. The CDR3 sequence: CASSFLGGGPSGELFF. In DNA, the CDR3 is TGTGCCAGCAGTTTCCTGGGGGGAGGGCCATCCGGGGAGCTGTTTTTT.